Detailed here is one T cell receptor (beta chain). Here immunoSEQ multiplex PCR was the method, and the copy in TCRdb shows in-frame clones only, minus some. The sample data list about 210,000 clones. Germline V gives CDR1 ENHRY, CDR2 SYGVKD. Trimming removed 3 bases at V and 10 bases at J, with 9 bases between. The CDR3 loop spans 11 amino acids. This entry belongs to a study of control samples from healthy donors and cancer patients. The chain employs TRBV10-3 and TRBJ1-1, with D perhaps TRBD1 (6 bases). The sequencing input was blood. This receptor was obtained from a woman aged 25 to 45 in good health. The CDR3 DNA sequence: TGTGCCATCAGTGACCAAGGGGGAGCTTTCTTT. Residues: CAISDQGGAFF.